These 15 T cell receptor beta chains share one sample of origin, sequenced in a study of HIV-infected patients and healthy controls. From the 5' RACE reads, TCRdb called clonotypes with MiXCR, one entry per CDR3 protein. The data contain some 70,000 distinct CDR3 sequences, 19% of them singletons. The sequencing sample was made of CD4+ T cells from blood. These receptor sequences come from a human donor in good health.

The chain couples TRBV7-2 to TRBJ1-5, with D unclear. This CDR3 region has 15 residues. Trimming cost V 1 base and J 3 bases, with 10 bases left between them. Germline V lookup: CDR1 SGHTA, CDR2 FQGNSA. This chain's CDR3 is CASSLVGSFNQPQHF. DNA for the CDR3: TGTGCCAGCAGCTTAGTGGGCAGCTTCAATCAGCCCCAGCATTTT.

The sample holds many counts of this clonotype. The chain recombines TRBV24-1 with TRBJ1-6; tentative D call: TRBD1 (6 bases). The CDR3 runs to 19 residues. V lost 9 bases, J lost 5 bases, and 28 bases lay in between. CDR1 is KGHDR, CDR2 SFDVKD, per germline. The CDR3 nucleotides read TGTGCCACCTGGCATGAAACCGGGACACCAAATTACAATAATTCACCCCTCCACTTT. This translates into CATWHETGTPNYNNSPLHF.

The J gene is TRBJ2-3, the V gene TRBV29-1; maybe TRBD2 (5 bases). Germline V gene lookup returns CDR1 SQVTM and CDR2 ANQGSEA. V was pared by 3 bases and J by 2 bases, with 12 bases between. The CDR3 runs to 14 residues. The CDR3 is CSVERVRPTDTQYF. The DNA for the CDR3 is TGCAGCGTTGAGAGGGTTAGGCCCACAGATACGCAGTATTTT.

The chain has TRBV27 and TRBJ1-2, with D possibly being TRBD1 (5 bases). The V gene's germline CDR1 is MNHEY and CDR2 SMNVEV (reference sequence). The CDR3 extends over 15 amino acids. The V and J ends lost 5 bases and 3 bases respectively, with 16 bases between them. The CDR3 DNA reads TGTGCCAGCAGTGGGGACCGCCAACGTTACTATGGCTACACCTTC. It encodes CASSGDRQRYYGYTF.

There are many counts of this clonotype. The rearrangement uses TRBV7-8 and TRBJ2-1, with a weak D call TRBD1 (7 bases). The CDR3 sequence is 13 residues long. Between the trimmed V and J ends, which lost 5 bases and 9 bases, there was a span of 14 bases. The germline gives CDR1 SGHVS, CDR2 FQNEAQ. The CDR3 region is CASSAGGYGEQFF. CDR3 nucleotide sequence: TGTGCCAGCAGCGCAGGGGGGTATGGTGAGCAGTTCTTC.

This clonotype was recorded at least ten times. This rearrangement joins TRBV6-2 or TRBV6-3 to TRBJ2-1; D might be TRBD2 (5 bases). This CDR3 comprises 16 residues. The ends were cut back, 2 bases at V and 0 bases at J, with 11 bases in the middle. Looked up from germline, CDR1 is MNHEY and CDR2 is SVGEGT. The CDR3 DNA is TGTGCCAGCAGTTACGTAGAGCGGAGCTCCTACAATGAGCAGTTCTTC. It encodes CASSYVERSSYNEQFF.

This clonotype was counted ten times or more. The genes are TRBV4-2 and TRBJ2-6; possibly TRBD1 for D (5 bases). Germline V gives CDR1 LGHNA, CDR2 YNFKEQ. The CDR3 is 15 residues long. Trimming shortened V by 3 bases and J by 4 bases, and 10 bases separated the two germline ends. The CDR3 DNA follows: TGTGCCAGCAGCCAGCAGGGTACCGGGGCCAACGTCCTGACTTTC. Its protein is CASSQQGTGANVLTF.

This clonotype was counted a few times. The chain employs TRBV11-2 and TRBJ2-3; D not resolved. CDR3 length equals 15 residues. Germline V gene data show CDR1 as SGHAT and CDR2 as FQNNGV. The V end lost 2 bases, the J end lost 4 bases, and 13 bases lay between the germline ends. For the CDR3, the DNA is TGTGCCAGCAGCTTAAGGGTTGGTGGGGCAGATACGCAGTATTTT. Translating gives CASSLRVGGADTQYF.

This chain links TRBV6-6 with TRBJ2-3, with D unclear. The CDR3 totals 15 residues. CDR1 MNHNY and CDR2 SVGAGI come from the germline V gene (reference sequence). V was pared by 6 bases and J by 0 bases, with 13 bases between. The CDR3 protein is CASSTTGASTDTQYF. In DNA form, the CDR3 reads TGTGCCAGCAGCACCACTGGAGCTAGCACAGATACGCAGTATTTT.

The table lists this clonotype with a few counts. The V gene is TRBV6-5, the J gene TRBJ1-2; TRBD1 matches 7 bases. Germline V gives CDR1 MNHEY, CDR2 SVGAGI. Trimming took 2 bases from V and 7 from J; bases not matched to a gene: 1. CDR3 length: 12 residues. CDR3: CASSYRDSGYTF. Written as DNA, the CDR3 is TGTGCCAGCAGTTACCGGGACAGTGGCTACACCTTC.

This clonotype occurred many times. The V gene is TRBV2, the J gene TRBJ2-1, with D maybe TRBD2 (5 bases). The CDR3 totals 15 residues. Germline V gene data show CDR1 as SNHLY and CDR2 as FYNNEI. Between the trimmed V and J ends, which lost 4 bases and 5 bases, there was a span of 15 bases. CDR3 sequence: CASSVSRVANNEQFF. The CDR3, as DNA: TGTGCCAGCAGTGTTTCCCGCGTAGCGAACAATGAGCAGTTCTTC.

This clonotype was counted between two and nine times. An end of the junction does not agree with germline; a read error may underlie this. J is TRBJ1-6 and V is TRBV6-5; 9 bases line up with TRBD1. The CDR3 totals 17 residues. Germline loops: CDR1 MNHEY, CDR2 SVGAGI. DNA of the CDR3: TGTGCCACCTTCCCCCGGGACAGGGTCTCCTTTAATTCACCCCTCCACTTT. It translates to CATFPRDRVSFNSPLHF.

As for this clonotype: At one of its ends the junction is not consistent with the germline gene, which may arise from a read error. The rearrangement uses TRBV10-1 and TRBJ2-4; 7 nucleotides line up with TRBD1. The CDR3 runs to 14 residues. CDR1 WNHNN and CDR2 SYGVQD come from the germline V gene (reference sequence). DNA of the CDR3: TGCGCCAGCAGCGCCGGGACAGCCCAAAACATTCAGTACTTC. It is translated as CASSAGTAQNIQYF.

This clonotype has at least ten counts. CDR3 amino acids: CASSYTRTDGYTF. DNA of the CDR3: TGTGCCAGCAGTTACACCAGGACAGATGGCTACACCTTC. This chain links TRBV6-5 with TRBJ1-2; tentatively, D is TRBD1 (6 bases). The CDR3 is made up of 13 amino acids. Germline-derived CDR1 and CDR2 are MNHEY and SVGAGI. Trimming stripped 2 bases from V and 6 bases from J, with 10 bases between.

This rearrangement joins TRBV6-5 to TRBJ2-7; perhaps TRBD1 as D (5 bases). CDR3 length: 14 residues. Deletions cut 5 bases from V and 2 bases from J, with 13 bases between. Germline assignment: CDR1 MNHEY and CDR2 SVGAGI. The CDR3 DNA follows: TGTGCCAGCAGTCGTTACGCAGGGCCCTACGAGCAGTACTTC. This sequence encodes CASSRYAGPYEQYF.